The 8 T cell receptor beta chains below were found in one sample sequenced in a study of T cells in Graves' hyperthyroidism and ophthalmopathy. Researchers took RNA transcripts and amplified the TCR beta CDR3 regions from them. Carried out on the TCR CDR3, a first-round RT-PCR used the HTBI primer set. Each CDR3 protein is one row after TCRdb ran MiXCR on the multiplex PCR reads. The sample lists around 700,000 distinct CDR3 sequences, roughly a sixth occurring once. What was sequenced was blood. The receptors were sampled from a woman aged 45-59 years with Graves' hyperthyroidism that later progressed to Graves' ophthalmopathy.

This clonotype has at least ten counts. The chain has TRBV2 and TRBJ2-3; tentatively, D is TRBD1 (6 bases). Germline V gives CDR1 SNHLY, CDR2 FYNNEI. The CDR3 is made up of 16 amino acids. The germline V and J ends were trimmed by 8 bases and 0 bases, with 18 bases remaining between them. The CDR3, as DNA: TGTGCCAGCGGGTTAAGAAGAGGGACAAGCACAGATACGCAGTATTTT. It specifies CASGLRRGTSTDTQYF.

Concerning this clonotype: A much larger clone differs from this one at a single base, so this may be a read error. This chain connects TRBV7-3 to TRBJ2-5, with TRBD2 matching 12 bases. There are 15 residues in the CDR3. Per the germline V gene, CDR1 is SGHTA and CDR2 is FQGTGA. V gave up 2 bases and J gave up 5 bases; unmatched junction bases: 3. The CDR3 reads CASSLLAGGAETQYF. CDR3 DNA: TGTGCCAGCAGCTTACTAGCGGGGGGGGCTGAGACCCAGTACTTC.

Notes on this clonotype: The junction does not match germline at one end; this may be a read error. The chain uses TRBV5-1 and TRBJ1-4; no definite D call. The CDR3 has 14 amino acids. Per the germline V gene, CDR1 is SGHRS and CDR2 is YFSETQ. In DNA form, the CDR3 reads TGCGCCGGCAGCTTTAGCTCCCCACGAGAGTTTTTGTTTTTT. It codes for CAGSFSSPREFLFF.

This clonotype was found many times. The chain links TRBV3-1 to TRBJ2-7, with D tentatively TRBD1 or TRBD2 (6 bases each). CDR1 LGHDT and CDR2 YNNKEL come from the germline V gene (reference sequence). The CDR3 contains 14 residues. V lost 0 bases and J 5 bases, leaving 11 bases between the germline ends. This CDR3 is CASSQDGGDNEQYF. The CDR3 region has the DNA TGTGCCAGCAGCCAAGACGGCGGGGACAACGAGCAGTACTTC.

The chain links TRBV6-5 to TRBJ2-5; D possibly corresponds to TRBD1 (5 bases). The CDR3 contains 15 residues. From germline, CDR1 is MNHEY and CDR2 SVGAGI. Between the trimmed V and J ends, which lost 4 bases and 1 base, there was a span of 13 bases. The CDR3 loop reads CASSFSGKGQETQYF. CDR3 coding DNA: TGTGCCAGCAGTTTTTCAGGGAAGGGCCAAGAGACCCAGTACTTC.

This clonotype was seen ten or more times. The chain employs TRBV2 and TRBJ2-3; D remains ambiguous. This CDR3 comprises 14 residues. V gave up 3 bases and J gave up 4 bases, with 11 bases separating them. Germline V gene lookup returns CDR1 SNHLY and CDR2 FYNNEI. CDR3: CASSDTFGADTQYF. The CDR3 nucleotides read TGTGCCAGCAGTGACACCTTTGGCGCAGATACGCAGTATTTT.

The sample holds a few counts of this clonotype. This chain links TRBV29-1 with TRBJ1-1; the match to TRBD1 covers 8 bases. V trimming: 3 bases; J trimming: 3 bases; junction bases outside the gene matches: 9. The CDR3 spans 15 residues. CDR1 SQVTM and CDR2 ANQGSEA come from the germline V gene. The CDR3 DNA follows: TGCAGCGTTGACCAGGGGGCCCGGGTTCACACTGAAGCTTTCTTT. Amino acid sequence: CSVDQGARVHTEAFF.

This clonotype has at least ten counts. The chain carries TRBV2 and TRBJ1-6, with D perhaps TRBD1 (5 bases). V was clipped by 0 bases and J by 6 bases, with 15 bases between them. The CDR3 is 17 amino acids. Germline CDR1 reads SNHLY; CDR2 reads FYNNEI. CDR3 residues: CASSEAGQGASNSPLHF. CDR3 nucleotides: TGTGCCAGCAGTGAAGCGGGTCAGGGAGCAAGTAATTCACCCCTCCACTTT.